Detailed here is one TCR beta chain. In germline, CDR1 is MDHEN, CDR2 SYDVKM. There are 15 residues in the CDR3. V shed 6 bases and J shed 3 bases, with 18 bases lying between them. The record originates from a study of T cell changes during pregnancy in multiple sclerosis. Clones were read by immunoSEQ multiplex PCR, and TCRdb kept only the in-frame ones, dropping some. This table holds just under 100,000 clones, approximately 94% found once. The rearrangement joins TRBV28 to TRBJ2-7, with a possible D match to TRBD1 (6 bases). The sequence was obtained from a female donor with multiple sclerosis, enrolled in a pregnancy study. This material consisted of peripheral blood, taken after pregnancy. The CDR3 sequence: CASSAGVAYLYEQYF. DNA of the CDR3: TGTGCCAGCAGCGCAGGGGTGGCCTATCTCTACGAGCAGTACTTC.